The 15 T cell receptor beta chains presented below share a single source sample, sequenced in a study of Graves' ophthalmopathy and Graves' hyperthyroidism. Amplification of TCR beta CDR3 regions used RNA transcripts. An opening RT-PCR round employed HTBI primers and preceded a second-round multiplex PCR. TCRdb passed the multiplex PCR reads through MiXCR, listing each CDR3 protein once. The table lists around 660,000 distinct CDR3 sequences, over 40% of them singletons. The sample comprised peripheral blood. These TCRs come from an adult man with Graves' ophthalmopathy.

This clonotype was recorded a few times. This chain uses TRBV5-8 with TRBJ1-2; weak D call: TRBD1 (6 bases). The CDR3 is 15 residues long. Per the germline V gene, CDR1 is SGHTS and CDR2 is YDEGEE. V lost 0 bases to trimming and J lost 3 bases, with 12 bases between them. CDR3 residues: CASSLARGEDYGYTF. CDR3 bases: TGTGCCAGCAGCTTGGCAAGGGGGGAGGACTATGGCTACACCTTC.

Only one count was recorded for this clonotype. A much bigger clone sits one base away, suggesting this may be a read error. The V gene is TRBV7-3, the J gene TRBJ1-2; D is unclear. This CDR3 region has 14 residues. Germline loops: CDR1 SGHTA, CDR2 FQGTGA. V dropped 5 bases and J dropped 1 base, with 11 bases sitting between them. The CDR3 protein is CASSRDDGNYGYTF. As DNA, the CDR3 is TGTGCCAGCAGCCGAGACGACGGTAACTATGGCTACACCTTC.

This clonotype appeared many times. The genes are TRBV5-1 and TRBJ1-2; D gene ambiguous. The CDR3 spans 15 residues. From germline, CDR1 is SGHRS and CDR2 YFSETQ. Between the trimmed V and J ends, which lost 0 bases and 4 bases, there was a span of 13 bases. The CDR3 DNA is TGCGCCAGCAGCTTGGCCGCAGCAGGAGGCTATGGCTACACCTTC. This gives the protein CASSLAAAGGYGYTF. Combining the CDR3 with reference TRBV5-1 and TRBJ1-2 gives the whole variable domain KAGVTQTPRYLIKTRGQQVTLSCSPISGHRSVSWYQQTPGQGLQFLFEYFSETQRNKGNFPGRFSGRQFSNSRSEMNVSTLELGDSALYLCASSLAAAGGYGYTFGSGTRLTVV.

The chain employs TRBV20-1 and TRBJ2-5; D is unresolved. Trimming cost V 0 bases and J 4 bases, with 12 bases left between them. CDR3 length equals 14 residues. Germline CDR1 reads DFQATT; CDR2 reads SNEGSKA (reference sequence). CDR3 region: CSARDLGSRETQYF. CDR3 DNA sequence: TGCAGTGCTAGAGATCTGGGGTCCCGAGAGACCCAGTACTTC.

This clonotype is a singleton in its sample. This clone may be a read error of a much larger clone one base away. The chain couples TRBV6-1 to TRBJ1-2; tentative D call: TRBD1 (5 bases). The CDR3 is 15 amino acids. The germline V gene has CDR1 MNHNS and CDR2 SASEGT. The V and J ends lost 6 bases and 6 bases respectively, with 20 bases between them. CDR3 loop: CASSHGKRGFHGYTF. Written as DNA, the CDR3 is TGTGCCAGCAGCCACGGCAAAAGGGGATTTCATGGCTACACCTTC.

The V call is TRBV27, the J call TRBJ2-2, with D perhaps TRBD1 (5 bases). V was trimmed by 2 bases and J by 6 bases, leaving 13 bases between them. This CDR3 is 15 amino acids long. From germline, CDR1 is MNHEY and CDR2 SMNVEV (reference sequence). CDR3 sequence (DNA): TGTGCCAGCAGTTTACACAGGCTGTCCTCCGGGGAGCTGTTTTTT. This gives the protein CASSLHRLSSGELFF.

V and J are TRBV6-6 and TRBJ1-2; D is unclear. Trimming cost V 7 bases and J 5 bases, with 11 bases left between them. The CDR3 length is 12 residues. CDR1 is MNHNY, CDR2 SVGAGI, per germline (reference sequence). The CDR3 DNA reads TGTGCCAGCATCGCCGGGCCTTATGGCTACACCTTC. It is translated as CASIAGPYGYTF.

This clonotype was counted ten times or more. The V and J genes are TRBV24-1 and TRBJ1-1, with D unresolved. Germline CDR1 and CDR2: KGHDR and SFDVKD. V was shortened by 7 bases and J by 7 bases, with 15 bases between the two germline ends. The CDR3 loop spans 13 amino acids. CDR3 DNA: TGTGCCACCAGCGTCCTTCGAGGGAATGAAGCTTTCTTT. Translated: CATSVLRGNEAFF.

This clonotype was detected once. J is TRBJ1-1 and V is TRBV7-9; 10 bases match TRBD1. Unmatched junction bases numbered 6, after V lost 5 bases and J lost 6 bases. The CDR3 has 14 residues. Germline CDR1 reads SEHNR; CDR2 reads FQNEAQ (reference sequence). Written as DNA, the CDR3 is TGTGCCAGCAGCATCGGACAGGGGGTCGCTGAAGCTTTCTTT. Translation: CASSIGQGVAEAFF.

The chain recombines TRBV2 with TRBJ2-5; 7 bases align to TRBD1. The CDR3 runs to 15 residues. CDR1 and CDR2 (germline): SNHLY, FYNNEI. The junction had 14 bases not matched to a gene; V was cut back by 8 bases and J by 5 bases. The CDR3 loop is CASSPNRGLDETQYF. In DNA, the CDR3 is TGTGCCAGCTCACCAAACAGGGGTCTCGACGAGACCCAGTACTTC.

The gene calls are TRBV6-6 and TRBJ1-4; 8 bases map to TRBD1. V was pared by 7 bases and J by 7 bases, with 11 bases of the junction left unmatched. The CDR3 totals 15 residues. In germline, CDR1 is MNHNY, CDR2 SVGAGI (reference sequence). The CDR3 here is CASTLRWTGSEKLFF. The CDR3 DNA follows: TGTGCCAGCACCCTACGGTGGACAGGGAGTGAAAAACTGTTTTTT.

The chain couples TRBV7-2 to TRBJ2-3; TRBD2 aligns across 10 bases. The germline V gene encodes CDR1 SGHTA and CDR2 FQGNSA. The CDR3 is made up of 13 amino acids. J lost 14 bases, V lost 5 bases, and 10 bases had no gene match. CDR3 sequence reads: CASSPLQRGGPYF. The CDR3 bases are TGTGCCAGCAGCCCCCTCCAGCGGGGGGGCCCGTATTTT.

The chain combines TRBV11-1 with TRBJ2-5; 8 positions agree with TRBD1. Germline CDR1 SGHAT, CDR2 FQDESV (reference sequence). The CDR3 length is 13 residues. V shed 8 bases and J 6 bases; nucleotides not matched to a gene: 8. CDR3 in amino acids: CASQPRTGKTQYF. CDR3 coding DNA: TGTGCCAGCCAGCCTCGGACAGGGAAGACCCAGTACTTC. Supplemented by reference TRBV11-1 and TRBJ2-5, the full variable domain reads EAEVAQSPRYKITEKSQAVAFWCDPISGHATLYWYRQILGQGPELLVQFQDESVVDDSQLPKDRFSAERLKGVDSTLKIQPAELGDSAMYLCASQPRTGKTQYFGPGTRLLVL.

This clonotype was observed many times. The chain joins TRBV7-9 to TRBJ2-7, with TRBD1 matching 9 bases. This CDR3 comprises 15 residues. The germline gives CDR1 SEHNR, CDR2 FQNEAQ (reference sequence). V lost 0 bases and J lost 5; bases outside the gene matches: 5. The CDR3 reads CASSLAPRTGDEQYF. CDR3 coding DNA: TGTGCCAGCAGCTTAGCTCCTAGGACAGGGGACGAGCAGTACTTC.

This clonotype was found many times. J is TRBJ2-5 and V is TRBV10-2, with TRBD1 matching over 10 bases. The ends lost 8 bases at V and 3 bases at J; junction bases unmatched: 6. Germline-derived CDR1 and CDR2 are WSHSY and SAAADI. The CDR3 is made up of 14 amino acids. CDR3 bases: TGCGCCAGCGGAACTGGGACAGGGGAAGAGACCCAGTACTTC. Translated: CASGTGTGEETQYF.